A selection of T cell receptor beta chains follows, all from one sample in a study of identical twins. TCRdb reprocessed the 5' RACE reads with MiXCR, giving one entry per CDR3 protein. Of fewer than 900,000 distinct CDR3 sequences in the sample, 21% were seen once. This sample was also put to use in a study of T cells expressing NK-cell markers.

Material: PBMCs. The receptors were gathered from a woman aged 18 to 35 in good health. CDR3s include the opening cysteine and the closing phenylalanine or tryptophan. D genes are given only for firm matches. For some rows the clone size is stated as once, few or many, or as a class when expanded; others skip it.

d_call,v_call,clone_size,j_call,cdr3_aa,cdr3_nt
TRBD1,TRBV7-2,many,TRBJ2-5,CASSHGQGRETQYF,TGTGCCAGCAGCCATGGACAGGGTCGGGAGACCCAGTACTTC
-,TRBV4-3,few,TRBJ1-1,CASSQGTHWGTEAFF,TGCGCCAGCAGCCAAGGAACCCATTGGGGGACTGAAGCTTTCTTT
-,TRBV5-6,-,TRBJ2-7,CASSTSRPGTERYEQYF,TGTGCCAGCAGCACCAGCCGTCCAGGGACGGAGCGTTACGAGCAGTACTTC
-,TRBV6-1,few,TRBJ1-1,CASSESHTEAFF,TGTGCCAGCAGTGAATCGCACACTGAAGCTTTCTTT
-,TRBV20-1,-,TRBJ1-4,CSASRRANNEKLFF,TGCAGTGCTAGTCGCAGAGCTAATAATGAAAAACTGTTTTTT
-,TRBV4-3,few,TRBJ2-7,CASSQMQGSYEQYF,TGCGCCAGCAGCCAAATGCAGGGGTCCTACGAGCAGTACTTC
-,TRBV5-1,many,TRBJ2-7,CASSLDGSSYEQYF,TGCGCCAGCAGCTTGGACGGCTCCTCCTACGAGCAGTACTTC
-,TRBV9,-,TRBJ2-3,CASSSRVTDTQYF,TGTGCCAGCAGCTCTAGAGTCACAGATACGCAGTATTTT
TRBD2,TRBV7-2,-,TRBJ2-5,CASSERTSGETQYF,TGTGCCAGCAGCGAGAGGACTAGCGGTGAGACCCAGTACTTC
TRBD2,TRBV12-3/TRBV12-4,-,TRBJ2-1,CASRLGRVGGRADNEQFF,TGTGCCAGCAGGCTGGGGAGGGTCGGCGGGAGGGCCGACAATGAGCAGTTCTTC
TRBD1,TRBV29-1,many,TRBJ2-7,CSVRTGTYEQYF,TGCAGCGTCCGGACAGGGACCTACGAGCAGTACTTC
-,TRBV29-1,-,TRBJ2-1,CSVAAQVEQFF,TGCAGCGTCGCGGCACAGGTTGAGCAGTTCTTC
-,TRBV12-3/TRBV12-4,many,TRBJ2-3,CASSLKRQRFFTDTQYF,TGTGCCAGCAGTTTGAAGAGGCAGCGATTTTTCACAGATACGCAGTATTTT
TRBD2,TRBV19,-,TRBJ2-7,CASSYAGGAYEQYF,TGTGCCAGTAGTTATGCGGGAGGCGCCTACGAGCAGTACTTC
-,TRBV7-6,-,TRBJ1-1,CASSLGWGITEAFF,TGTGCCAGCAGCTTAGGGTGGGGAATCACTGAAGCTTTCTTT
-,TRBV5-1,-,TRBJ2-4,CASSLARGTDIQYF,TGCGCCAGCAGCTTGGCGAGGGGCACGGACATTCAGTACTTC
-,TRBV12-3/TRBV12-4,-,TRBJ1-5,CASSLSGPKEPQHF,TGTGCCAGCAGCCTCAGTGGCCCGAAGGAGCCCCAGCATTTT
TRBD2,TRBV24-1,-,TRBJ2-3,CATAPGTSADTQYF,TGTGCCACCGCACCCGGGACTAGCGCAGATACGCAGTATTTT
-,TRBV7-2,-,TRBJ2-2,CASSFRTGNTGELFF,TGTGCCAGCAGCTTTAGAACAGGGAACACCGGGGAGCTGTTTTTT
-,TRBV11-2,-,TRBJ2-1,CASSLGVSREQFF,TGTGCCAGCAGCTTAGGCGTTTCTAGAGAGCAGTTCTTC
TRBD2,TRBV7-2,-,TRBJ2-1,CASSTDLAGGINEQFF,TGTGCCAGCAGCACAGACCTAGCGGGAGGGATCAATGAGCAGTTCTTC
-,TRBV5-1,many,TRBJ2-6,CASTTWPPGTEHSGANVLTF,TGCGCCAGCACAACTTGGCCACCCGGGACGGAACACTCTGGGGCCAACGTCCTGACTTTC
-,TRBV20-1,many,TRBJ2-5,CSARALDQETQYF,TGCAGTGCTAGAGCCCTAGATCAAGAGACCCAGTACTTC
-,TRBV20-1,-,TRBJ2-1,CSASAPPARVSYNEQFF,TGCAGTGCTAGCGCACCACCAGCGAGAGTCTCCTACAATGAGCAGTTCTTC
-,TRBV3-1,many,TRBJ1-2,CASSQGPGQGYTF,TGTGCCAGCAGCCAAGGACCGGGCCAGGGCTACACCTTC
TRBD1,TRBV14,-,TRBJ2-1,CASSPGVPGGSYNEQFF,TGTGCCAGCAGCCCAGGTGTTCCAGGGGGATCCTACAATGAGCAGTTCTTC
TRBD1,TRBV7-9,-,TRBJ2-1,CASSFPPGGPYNEQFF,TGTGCCAGCAGCTTCCCACCAGGGGGCCCCTACAATGAGCAGTTCTTC
TRBD2,TRBV10-1,-,TRBJ2-3,CASSPTPLAGVSDTQYF,TGCGCCAGCAGCCCGACCCCCCTAGCGGGGGTATCAGATACGCAGTATTTT
-,TRBV30,-,TRBJ2-5,CAWSGRGQTQYF,TGTGCCTGGAGTGGTAGGGGCCAGACCCAGTACTTC
-,TRBV20-1,few,TRBJ2-3,CSAFRDVSSTDTQYF,TGCAGTGCTTTCAGGGACGTTTCTAGCACAGATACGCAGTATTTT
-,TRBV9,-,TRBJ2-2,CASSVSLNTGELFF,TGTGCCAGCAGCGTATCCCTGAACACCGGGGAGCTGTTTTTT
-,TRBV20-1,few,TRBJ2-5,CSGTRGTQETQYF,TGCAGTGGTACCCGGGGGACCCAAGAGACCCAGTACTTC
-,TRBV7-2,-,TRBJ2-5,CASKNAETQYF,TGTGCCAGCAAAAACGCGGAGACCCAGTACTTC
TRBD1,TRBV6-2/TRBV6-3,few,TRBJ1-2,CASSYLMGQRYGYTF,TGTGCCAGCAGTTACCTGATGGGACAGCGCTATGGCTACACCTTC
-,TRBV6-5,few,TRBJ2-3,CASSLDRPSDTQYF,TGTGCCAGCAGTTTGGACAGACCCTCAGATACGCAGTATTTT
TRBD1,TRBV28,many,TRBJ1-2,CASSFGQVYGYTF,TGTGCCAGCAGTTTTGGACAGGTCTATGGCTACACCTTC
-,TRBV20-1,few,TRBJ2-5,CSLRSPEMETQYF,TGCAGTCTCCGCTCGCCCGAGATGGAGACCCAGTACTTC
-,TRBV4-3,-,TRBJ1-2,CASSRGGSTNYGYTF,TGCGCCAGCAGCCGCGGAGGGTCAACTAACTATGGCTACACCTTC
-,TRBV6-2/TRBV6-3,-,TRBJ2-7,CASSYGGAYKQYF,TGTGCCAGCAGTTATGGGGGCGCCTACAAGCAGTACTTC
-,TRBV10-3,-,TRBJ2-7,CAISPRAGADEQYF,TGTGCCATCAGCCCGCGGGCCGGTGCGGACGAGCAGTACTTC
-,TRBV20-1,-,TRBJ2-3,CSASPGLGDTQYF,TGCAGTGCTAGCCCGGGACTCGGAGATACGCAGTATTTT
-,TRBV5-6,-,TRBJ1-5,CASSHGAGLVQPQHF,TGTGCCAGCAGTCATGGGGCAGGTTTGGTGCAGCCCCAGCATTTT
-,TRBV20-1,-,TRBJ2-3,CSVRVGRPDTQYF,TGCAGTGTCCGGGTGGGACGGCCAGATACGCAGTATTTT
-,TRBV20-1,few,TRBJ2-4,CSARGTWSGTAKNIQYF,TGCAGTGCTAGAGGAACTTGGTCGGGTACAGCCAAAAACATTCAGTACTTC
-,TRBV10-3,-,TRBJ2-5,CAISGRQGREETQYF,TGTGCCATCAGTGGACGACAGGGCCGGGAGGAGACCCAGTACTTC
-,TRBV12-3/TRBV12-4,-,TRBJ2-7,CASSYQGLAEQYF,TGTGCCAGCAGTTATCAGGGGCTGGCCGAGCAGTACTTC
-,TRBV12-3/TRBV12-4,-,TRBJ2-5,CASSFDGGETQYF,TGTGCCAGCAGTTTTGACGGTGGGGAGACCCAGTACTTC
TRBD2,TRBV5-1,-,TRBJ2-1,CASSLLAGSDEQFF,TGCGCCAGCAGCTTACTAGCGGGCAGCGATGAGCAGTTCTTC
TRBD1,TRBV10-2,few,TRBJ2-5,CASRGQGAKTQYF,TGCGCCAGCAGGGGACAGGGGGCTAAGACCCAGTACTTC
-,TRBV6-1,-,TRBJ2-7,CASRRHMGDEQYF,TGTGCCAGCAGACGACATATGGGGGACGAGCAGTACTTC
TRBD2,TRBV5-6,-,TRBJ2-1,CASSFLGTSSYNEQFF,TGTGCCAGCAGCTTCCTCGGGACTAGCTCCTACAATGAGCAGTTCTTC
-,TRBV27,-,TRBJ1-1,CATESRSEAFF,TGTGCCACCGAGAGTAGGTCTGAAGCTTTCTTT
-,TRBV4-3,-,TRBJ2-7,CASSSGLGIYEQYF,TGCGCCAGCAGCTCCGGCCTAGGAATCTACGAGCAGTACTTC
-,TRBV20-1,few,TRBJ2-2,CSAGAGTTGELFF,TGCAGTGCTGGGGCGGGGACCACCGGGGAGCTGTTTTTT